What follows describes a single T cell receptor beta chain. Primers used in a second PCR of about 6 to 12 cycles were a sample-barcoded 5' primer and a J-beta primer mix. TCRdb re-derived calls from the 5' RACE reads in MiXCR, one entry per CDR3 protein. The table shows 500,000 to 550,000 distinct CDR3 sequences, with less than 25% occurring only once. The sample is drawn from a study of blood T cells in healthy people across ages. About the research overall: For every two T cells, template switching captured about one barcoded beta molecule.

These data are also associated with another study on T cells of mothers and their children. That paper states: The yield was over 8 million TCR beta CDR3 reads from each mother and 2.5 million to 3 million from each child.

This TCR derives from a boy aged 10-17 years in good health. The sequenced sample consisted of blood.

CDR3 DNA sequence: TGTGCCAGCAGCTTAGTGGACACCTATGGCTACACCTTC. Translated: CASSLVDTYGYTF. V and J are TRBV5-6 and TRBJ1-2, with D perhaps TRBD1 (5 bases). Germline V gene data show CDR1 as SGHDT and CDR2 as YYEEEE. This CDR3 spans 13 amino acids. Trimming shortened V by 2 bases and J by 4 bases, and 9 bases separated the two germline ends.